What follows are 21 T cell receptor beta chains derived from one specimen sequenced in a study of technical replicates of blood from a handful of donors (dated by TCRdb to 2015 to 2018). The library was obtained by the immunoSEQ multiplex PCR assay. This is the immuneACCESS table as TCRdb keeps it, with only in-frame sequences that have V and J called. A part of the clones is gone; compared with another copy, unresolved V genes explain less than half, and the rest is unexplained. The sample records around 67,000 clones, 80% to 95% of which are singletons. 0.36% of the sample belongs to the ten largest clones. Sequenced material: T cells isolated from PBMCs. The receptor set was obtained from a human donor in good health.

The V and J genes are TRBV11-3 and TRBJ2-3, with TRBD2 identical over 11 bases. Unmatched junction bases numbered 10, after V lost 1 base and J lost 4 bases. Germline CDR1 reads SGHNT; CDR2 reads YENEEA. There are 18 residues in the CDR3. CDR3: CASSLGLAGGLSSDTQYF. The CDR3 DNA is TGTGCCAGCAGCTTAGGGCTAGCGGGAGGTTTATCGTCAGATACGCAGTATTTT.

This sequence joins TRBV5-1 and TRBJ2-7; D is perhaps TRBD2 (5 bases). CDR3 length: 14 amino acids. Germline CDR1 reads SGHRS; CDR2 reads YFSETQ. Trimming left V 4 bases short and J 5 bases short, with 16 bases between. The CDR3: CASSGGLSRDEQYF. CDR3 DNA: TGCGCCAGCAGCGGTGGACTGTCAAGGGACGAGCAGTACTTC.

DNA of the CDR3: TGTGCCAGCAGTGGTACTGGTACCTACGAGCAGTACTTC. It is translated as CASSGTGTYEQYF. The J gene is TRBJ2-7, the V gene TRBV6-1; D not resolved. CDR1 and CDR2 from the germline V gene are MNHNS and SASEGT. V lost 4 bases, J lost 2 bases, and 9 bases lay in between. The CDR3 extends over 13 amino acids.

This clone occurred a few times. The CDR3 region has the DNA TGTGCCAGCAGCACCATCAGGGTGCGGGGCTACACCTTC. Residues: CASSTIRVRGYTF. The V and J genes are TRBV5-6 and TRBJ1-2; D is possibly TRBD1 (5 bases). CDR3 length equals 13 residues. Germline CDR1 is SGHDT and CDR2 is YYEEEE. V was shortened by 4 bases and J by 8 bases, with 15 bases between the two germline ends.

This chain uses TRBV6-6 with TRBJ2-3; weak D call: TRBD1 (6 bases). Germline CDR1 MNHNY, CDR2 SVGAGI (reference sequence). This CDR3 region has 14 residues. The ends were cut back, 10 bases at V and 3 bases at J, with 17 bases in the middle. CDR3 sequence: CATSAGTRTDTQYF. Here the CDR3 DNA reads TGTGCCACCTCGGCTGGGACACGGACAGATACGCAGTATTTT.

The CDR3 spells CASSSGLAGRFESYEQYF. CDR3 nucleotide sequence: TGTGCCAGCAGCTCGGGACTAGCAGGACGATTTGAATCCTACGAGCAGTACTTC. V is TRBV13 and J is TRBJ2-7; 9 bases are shared with TRBD2. The trim removed 4 bases at V and 1 base at J, leaving 14 bases unmatched. Germline CDR1 PRHDT, CDR2 FYEKMQ (reference sequence). This CDR3 region has 18 residues.

This rearrangement joins TRBV9 to TRBJ2-3; 12 bases are a match to TRBD1. With 0 bases clipped from V and 5 bases from J, the junction kept 7 bases outside the gene matches. CDR1 is SGDLS and CDR2 is YYNGEE in the germline V gene. The length of the CDR3 is 17 residues. The CDR3: CASSVDGGQGAKDTQYF. CDR3 bases: TGTGCCAGCAGCGTAGACGGGGGACAGGGGGCCAAAGATACGCAGTATTTT.

The count of this clone is one. The chain links TRBV5-4 to TRBJ2-7, with 9 positions matching TRBD2. The CDR3 is 15 residues long. V lost 4 bases, J lost 1 base, and 6 bases stayed unmatched. Germline-derived CDR1 and CDR2 are SGHNT and YYREEE (reference sequence). CDR3 residues: CASSRPGLASYEQYF. In DNA form, the CDR3 reads TGTGCCAGCAGCCGCCCGGGACTAGCTTCCTACGAGCAGTACTTC.

This sequence joins TRBV6-1 and TRBJ2-7, with a possible D match to TRBD1 (7 bases). V was clipped by 3 bases and J by 1 base, with 13 bases between them. CDR3 length equals 15 residues. Germline CDR1 reads MNHNS; CDR2 reads SASEGT. The CDR3, as DNA: TGTGCCAGCAGTGAGGGGAGGACAGGTTCCTACGAGCAGTACTTC. As protein: CASSEGRTGSYEQYF.

This chain joins TRBV9 and TRBJ2-3; 9 bases are a match to TRBD1. Germline trimming cut 1 base from V and 3 bases from J; bases unmatched to any gene: 3. CDR1 is SGDLS and CDR2 is YYNGEE in the germline V gene. This CDR3 region has 15 residues. The CDR3, as DNA: TGTGCCAGCAGCGTAACAGGGGGCACGACAGATACGCAGTATTTT. Its protein product is CASSVTGGTTDTQYF.

The chain is built from TRBV4-1 and TRBJ2-7; D might be TRBD2 (6 bases). The CDR3 length is 15 residues. The germline gives CDR1 MGHRA, CDR2 YSYEKL. V was cut by 1 base and J by 3 bases, with 13 bases left in between. The CDR3 loop is CASSQVADGFYEQYF. DNA for the CDR3: TGCGCCAGCAGCCAAGTAGCGGACGGTTTCTACGAGCAGTACTTC.

To note about this clone: The junction departs from the called germline gene at one end, perhaps through a read error. The chain has TRBV7-7 and TRBJ2-3; unclear D gene. Germline values: CDR1 SSHAT, CDR2 FNYEAQ (reference sequence). The CDR3 runs to 14 residues. CDR3 DNA: TGTGCTAGCAGCTTATCCGTCGGCACAGATACGCAGTATTTT. Translated, it gives CASSLSVGTDTQYF.

The chain recombines TRBV5-4 with TRBJ2-7; D is uncertain. Trimming stripped 0 bases from V and 7 bases from J, with 14 bases between. The germline V gene encodes CDR1 SGHNT and CDR2 YYREEE (reference sequence). The length of the CDR3 is 14 residues. CDR3 coding DNA: TGTGCCAGCAGCTTGGGCCCAGGTCGCGATGAGCAGTACTTC. Residues: CASSLGPGRDEQYF.

The chain couples TRBV14 to TRBJ1-2, with 7 bases matching TRBD1. The V segment lost 6 bases and the J segment 4 bases; nucleotides outside the gene matches: 11. From germline, CDR1 is SGHDN and CDR2 FVKESK. The CDR3 is 15 residues long. The CDR3 sequence: CASSKGTASPYGYTF. As DNA, the CDR3 is TGTGCCAGCAGTAAAGGGACAGCGTCACCCTATGGCTACACCTTC.

For the CDR3, the DNA is TGTGCCAGCAGCCAAGTTGGGTGGACAGGGAAAGAAGACGAGCAGTACTTC. Encoded protein: CASSQVGWTGKEDEQYF. The chain uses TRBV14 and TRBJ2-7, with 8 bases that match TRBD1. CDR1 and CDR2 from the germline V gene are SGHDN and FVKESK. The V segment lost 1 base and the J segment 5 bases; nucleotides outside the gene matches: 13. This CDR3 is 17 amino acids long.

This chain uses TRBV6-6 with TRBJ2-5; 7 bases fit TRBD2. CDR3 length: 13 amino acids. CDR1 MNHNY and CDR2 SVGAGI come from the germline V gene (reference sequence). The V and J ends lost 10 bases and 2 bases, in that order; junction bases with no gene match: 7. DNA for the CDR3: TGTGCCACCACAAAACTAGCGCAAGAGACCCAGTACTTC. This codes for CATTKLAQETQYF.

This chain joins TRBV9 and TRBJ2-1; 8 bases line up with TRBD1. The V gene's germline CDR1 is SGDLS and CDR2 YYNGEE. The CDR3 loop spans 14 amino acids. Trimming removed 2 bases from V and 7 bases from J; junction bases left unmatched: 5. The CDR3, as DNA: TGTGCCAGCAGCGTGGGCAGGGGGCTAAATGAGCAGTTCTTC. Protein product: CASSVGRGLNEQFF.

The chain joins TRBV7-2 to TRBJ2-5; maybe TRBD1 (5 bases). Trimming removed 1 base at V and 5 bases at J, with 14 bases between. This CDR3 contains 15 residues. Per the germline V gene, CDR1 is SGHTA and CDR2 is FQGNSA. The CDR3 loop is CASSLGPGMGETQYF. The DNA of the CDR3 is TGTGCCAGCAGCTTAGGACCAGGGATGGGGGAGACCCAGTACTTC.

J is TRBJ2-7 and V is TRBV7-2, with D perhaps matching TRBD2 (5 bases). CDR3 length: 15 residues. V lost 4 bases and J lost 3, with 16 bases in between. Germline CDR1 is SGHTA and CDR2 is FQGNSA. CDR3 nucleotides: TGTGCCAGCAGCTCGACGACTACCCAGAACTACGAGCAGTACTTC. This encodes CASSSTTTQNYEQYF.

This clone is a singleton in its sample. The chain uses TRBV4-1 and TRBJ2-3, with 8 bases identical to TRBD2. The CDR3 totals 16 residues. CDR1 is MGHRA, CDR2 YSYEKL, per germline. The V gene end was trimmed by 0 bases and the J gene end by 2 bases; junction bases not matched to a gene: 4. The CDR3 is CASSQDGGGPTDTQYF. Written as DNA, the CDR3 is TGCGCCAGCAGCCAAGACGGGGGGGGCCCCACAGATACGCAGTATTTT.

This chain joins TRBV28 and TRBJ2-7, with 8 bases fitting TRBD2. CDR3 length: 13 amino acids. V shed 7 bases and J 6 bases; nucleotides not matched to a gene: 8. From germline, CDR1 is MDHEN and CDR2 SYDVKM. The CDR3 coding sequence is TGTGCCAGCATCCGGGGGGGGCTAGGCGAGCAGTACTTC. It translates to CASIRGGLGEQYF.